Each of the 15 T cell receptor beta chains below was sequenced from the same sample in a study of T cells in Graves' hyperthyroidism and ophthalmopathy. The investigators amplified TCR beta CDR3 regions from RNA transcripts. An initial round of RT-PCR targeting the TCR CDR3 relied on the HTBI primer set. Each CDR3 protein gets one entry after TCRdb re-called the multiplex PCR reads with MiXCR. The sample contains over 250,000 distinct CDR3 sequences, 22% of which appear only once. The sequencing sample was made of blood. Every receptor here comes from a young man with Graves' ophthalmopathy.

This chain links TRBV14 with TRBJ2-1, with TRBD1 identical over 10 bases. Germline V gives CDR1 SGHDN, CDR2 FVKESK. The CDR3 length is 17 residues. V lost 0 bases to trimming and J lost 2 bases; unmatched junction nucleotides: 4. The CDR3 spells CASSQEWGTGAYNEQFF. The DNA of the CDR3 is TGTGCCAGCAGCCAAGAATGGGGGACAGGGGCCTACAATGAGCAGTTCTTC.

This clonotype was found many times. This chain connects TRBV18 to TRBJ1-2; 7 positions agree with TRBD1. The CDR3 loop spans 12 amino acids. CDR1 and CDR2 (germline): KGHSH, LQKENI. V lost 8 bases to trimming and J lost 8 bases; unmatched junction nucleotides: 8. The chain's CDR3 is CASADREEGYTF. CDR3 nucleotides: TGTGCCAGCGCAGACAGGGAGGAAGGCTACACCTTC. Supplemented by reference TRBV18 and TRBJ1-2, the full variable domain reads NAGVMQNPRHLVRRRGQEARLRCSPMKGHSHVYWYRQLPEEGLKFMVYLQKENIIDESGMPKERFSAEFPKEGPSILRIQQVVRGDSAAYFCASADREEGYTFGSGTRLTVV.

The rearrangement uses TRBV2 and TRBJ2-7; 7 nucleotides match TRBD1. Germline loops: CDR1 SNHLY, CDR2 FYNNEI. The CDR3 has 12 amino acids. V was pared by 6 bases and J by 6 bases, with 5 bases of the junction left unmatched. CDR3 nucleotide sequence: TGTGCCAGCAGCGGACAGGACGGCGAGCAGTACTTC. Amino acids: CASSGQDGEQYF.

This clonotype was counted a few times. The rearrangement joins TRBV5-5 to TRBJ2-1; 9 positions match TRBD1. With 3 bases clipped from V and 8 bases from J, the junction kept 9 bases outside the gene matches. The V gene's germline CDR1 is SGHKS and CDR2 YYEKEE (reference sequence). The CDR3 totals 15 residues. CDR3 sequence reads: CASSSRTGVLYEQFF. The CDR3 DNA reads as TGTGCCAGCAGCTCAAGGACAGGGGTTTTGTATGAGCAGTTCTTC.

The rearrangement links TRBV28 to TRBJ1-5; TRBD1 is a possible D gene (6 bases). Trimming took 6 bases from V and 2 from J, leaving 14 bases between them. The CDR3 loop spans 15 amino acids. CDR1 is MDHEN and CDR2 is SYDVKM in the germline V gene. The CDR3 loop is CASRVGDRRNQPQHF. In nucleotides, the CDR3 is TGTGCCAGCAGGGTGGGCGACAGGCGCAATCAGCCCCAGCATTTT.

This clonotype appeared a few times. The chain couples TRBV7-8 to TRBJ1-5, with D unresolved. The CDR3 runs 13 residues. V was cut by 5 bases and J by 5 bases, with 10 bases left in between. CDR1 and CDR2 (germline): SGHVS, FQNEAQ. The CDR3 DNA sequence: TGTGCCAGCAGCGTCATGCGCGATCAGCCCCAGCATTTT. Encoded protein: CASSVMRDQPQHF. Filled out from reference TRBV7-8 and TRBJ1-5, the complete variable domain reads GAGVSQSPRYKVAKRGQDVALRCDPISGHVSLFWYQQALGQGPEFLTYFQNEAQLDKSGLPSDRFFAERPEGSVSTLKIQRTQQEDSAVYLCASSVMRDQPQHFGDGTRLSIL.

This clonotype was detected only a few times. The genes are TRBV19 and TRBJ1-5; 9 nucleotides agree with TRBD1. Germline V lookup: CDR1 LNHDA, CDR2 SQIVND (reference sequence). V trimming: 7 bases; J trimming: 5 bases; junction bases outside the gene matches: 15. The length of the CDR3 is 17 residues. CDR3 DNA: TGTGCCAGTACCCTACCCTCCGGGACAGGGAATTATCAGCCCCAGCATTTT. Encoded protein: CASTLPSGTGNYQPQHF.

The chain recombines TRBV5-5 with TRBJ2-7; D not certain. V lost 0 bases and J 6 bases, leaving 4 bases between the germline ends. Germline-derived CDR1 and CDR2 are SGHKS and YYEKEE (reference sequence). The CDR3 is 11 residues long. CDR3 sequence: CASSLVVEQYF. The DNA for the CDR3 is TGTGCCAGCAGCTTGGTAGTCGAGCAGTACTTC.

V and J are TRBV10-3 and TRBJ2-5; D could derive from TRBD1 or TRBD2 (5 bases each). This CDR3 is built from 13 residues. Germline-derived CDR1 and CDR2 are ENHRY and SYGVKD. The germline V and J ends were trimmed by 8 bases and 3 bases, with 13 bases remaining between them. The CDR3 protein is CAIGDRGEETQYF. In DNA, the CDR3 is TGTGCCATCGGAGACCGAGGGGAAGAGACCCAGTACTTC.

The chain is built from TRBV3-1 and TRBJ2-1; the match to TRBD2 covers 9 bases. Trimming cost V 5 bases and J 7 bases; bases outside gene matches: 18. Germline V gives CDR1 LGHDT, CDR2 YNNKEL (reference sequence). The CDR3 totals 18 residues. This CDR3 reads CASSFKPGTSREQNEQFF. CDR3 coding DNA: TGTGCCAGCAGCTTCAAGCCTGGGACTAGCAGAGAGCAGAATGAGCAGTTCTTC.

This clonotype was picked up one time. CDR3 bases: TGTGCCAGCAGTCGGGGAAGGAGAGACACTGAAGCTTTCTTT. Translation: CASSRGRRDTEAFF. This chain uses TRBV12-3 or TRBV12-4 with TRBJ1-1; D ambiguous. The CDR3 sequence is 14 residues long. Between the trimmed V and J ends, which lost 5 bases and 3 bases, there was a span of 13 bases.

This clonotype came up once. V is TRBV28 and J is TRBJ1-3; 7 bases are a match to TRBD1. The CDR3 extends over 16 amino acids. V gave up 5 bases and J gave up 0 bases; unmatched junction bases: 7. The germline V gene encodes CDR1 MDHEN and CDR2 SYDVKM. The CDR3 bases are TGTGCCAGCAGTGAACTGGGACAGCTCTCTGGAAACACCATATATTTT. Protein product: CASSELGQLSGNTIYF. Filled out from reference TRBV28 and TRBJ1-3, the complete variable domain reads DVKVTQSSRYLVKRTGEKVFLECVQDMDHENMFWYRQDPGLGLRLIYFSYDVKMKEKGDIPEGYSVSREKKERFSLILESASTNQTSMYLCASSELGQLSGNTIYFGEGSWLTVV.

The table lists this clonotype with a few counts. The CDR3 sequence: CSAQRGSNQPQHF. The DNA of the CDR3 is TGCAGTGCCCAGAGAGGAAGCAATCAGCCCCAGCATTTT. The chain carries TRBV20-1 and TRBJ1-5, with D hard to call. The V and J ends lost 6 bases and 1 base respectively, with 10 bases between them. Germline lookup yields CDR1 DFQATT and CDR2 SNEGSKA (reference sequence). This CDR3 region has 13 residues.

This clonotype was recorded at least ten times. This chain joins TRBV11-1 and TRBJ2-2, with D hard to call. Germline assignment: CDR1 SGHAT and CDR2 FQDESV (reference sequence). Trimming took off 4 bases at V and 5 bases at J, with 8 bases between the two ends. This CDR3 has 13 residues. CDR3 bases: TGTGCCAGCAGCTCGCTCTTAACCGGGGAGCTGTTTTTT. Protein sequence: CASSSLLTGELFF.

This clonotype was detected many times. V is TRBV3-1 and J is TRBJ2-1; the D gene is possibly TRBD1 (5 bases). This CDR3 contains 17 residues. The germline V gene encodes CDR1 LGHDT and CDR2 YNNKEL (reference sequence). V was clipped by 5 bases and J by 1 base, with 18 bases between them. The DNA of the CDR3 is TGTGCCAGCAGCGCCCACTCGTGGGCAGGGTCCTACAATGAGCAGTTCTTC. Residues: CASSAHSWAGSYNEQFF.